The source of this T cell receptor beta chain is a study of brain T cells in children with intractable seizures. Study conclusions and caveats: Pre-surgery blood may have been undersampled, hiding some clones.

The sequenced cases were selected for having the highest brain T cell transcript signatures. With regard to this clone: Its antigen remains unidentified.

The assay was immunoSEQ multiplex PCR, and TCRdb's table has in-frame clones only and misses some. The table includes fewer than 150,000 clones, approximately 94% detected once. The sample consisted of peripheral blood, taken at surgery. This receptor was obtained from a boy younger than two with hemimegalencephaly and intractable seizures.

The CDR3 coding sequence is TGCGCCAGCAGCTTACGACAGGGGGCGGCTGGCTACACCTTC. Protein sequence: CASSLRQGAAGYTF. The genes are TRBV5-1 and TRBJ1-2, with 10 bases aligning to TRBD1. The germline CDR1 and CDR2 sequences are SGHRS and YFSETQ. This CDR3 contains 14 residues. V was pared by 2 bases and J by 7 bases, with 5 bases of the junction left unmatched.